This T cell receptor beta chain was recovered during a study of CD8 T cells in Susac syndrome. General study findings and limits: Among people with Susac, CD8+ clonal expansion was greatest in TEMRA cells and active patients.

The CDR3 runs to 14 residues. From germline, CDR1 is SGHRS and CDR2 YFSETQ. Trimming took off 0 bases at V and 3 bases at J, with 10 bases between the two ends. This clonotype was counted a single time. Its matching antigen is unknown. Roughly 0.5 to 1 ug RNA was reverse transcribed with random hexamers. TCRdb analysed the immunoSEQ multiplex PCR reads with MiXCR anew, one entry per CDR3 protein. In the table there are more than 70,000 distinct CDR3 sequences, roughly 94% of which are singletons. This clonotype was sampled from a human donor with Susac syndrome. This chain links TRBV5-1 with TRBJ2-7; no clear D. The material sequenced was CD8+ T cells from PBMCs. CDR3 amino acids: CASSLDSGDYEQYF. The CDR3 bases are TGCGCCAGCAGCTTGGATTCAGGAGACTACGAGCAGTACTTC.